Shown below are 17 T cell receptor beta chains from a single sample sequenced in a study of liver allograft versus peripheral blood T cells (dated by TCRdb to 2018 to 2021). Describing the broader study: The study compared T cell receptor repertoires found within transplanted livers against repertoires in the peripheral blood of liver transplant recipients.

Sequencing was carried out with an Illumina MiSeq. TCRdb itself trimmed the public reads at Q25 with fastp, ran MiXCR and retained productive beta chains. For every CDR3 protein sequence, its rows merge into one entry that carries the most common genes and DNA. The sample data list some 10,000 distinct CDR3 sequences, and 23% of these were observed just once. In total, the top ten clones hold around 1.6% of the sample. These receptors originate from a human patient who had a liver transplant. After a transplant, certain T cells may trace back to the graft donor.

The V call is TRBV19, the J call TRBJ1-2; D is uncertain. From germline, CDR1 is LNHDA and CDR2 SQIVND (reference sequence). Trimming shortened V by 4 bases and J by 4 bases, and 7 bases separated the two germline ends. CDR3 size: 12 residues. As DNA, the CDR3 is TGTGCCAGTAGTAGGACGGTCTATGGCTACACCTTC. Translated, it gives CASSRTVYGYTF. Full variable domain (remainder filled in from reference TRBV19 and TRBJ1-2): DGGITQSPKYLFRKEGQNVTLSCEQNLNHDAMYWYRQDPGQGLRLIYYSQIVNDFQKGDIAEGYSVSREKKESFPLTVTSAQKNPTAFYLCASSRTVYGYTFGSGTRLTVV.

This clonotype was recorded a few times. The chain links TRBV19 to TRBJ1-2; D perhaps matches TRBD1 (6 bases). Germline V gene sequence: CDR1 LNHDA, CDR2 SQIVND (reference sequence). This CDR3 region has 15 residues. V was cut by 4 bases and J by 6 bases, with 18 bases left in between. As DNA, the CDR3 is TGTGCCAGTAGTAACATCCTTACAGGGTCTGATGGCTACACCTTC. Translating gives CASSNILTGSDGYTF.

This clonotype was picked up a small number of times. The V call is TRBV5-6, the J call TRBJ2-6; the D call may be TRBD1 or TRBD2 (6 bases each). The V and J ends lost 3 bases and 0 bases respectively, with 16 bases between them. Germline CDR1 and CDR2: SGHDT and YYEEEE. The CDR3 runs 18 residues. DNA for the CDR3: TGTGCCAGCAGCTCCCTGGGGGGCTACAGCTCTGGGGCCAACGTCCTGACTTTC. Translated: CASSSLGGYSSGANVLTF.

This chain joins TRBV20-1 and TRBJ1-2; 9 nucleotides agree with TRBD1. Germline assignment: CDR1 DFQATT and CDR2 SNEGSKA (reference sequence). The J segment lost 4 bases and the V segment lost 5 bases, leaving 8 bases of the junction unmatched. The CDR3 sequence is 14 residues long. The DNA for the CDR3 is TGCAGTGCTGCTACAGGGGGCGGCGGCTATGGCTACACCTTC. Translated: CSAATGGGGYGYTF.

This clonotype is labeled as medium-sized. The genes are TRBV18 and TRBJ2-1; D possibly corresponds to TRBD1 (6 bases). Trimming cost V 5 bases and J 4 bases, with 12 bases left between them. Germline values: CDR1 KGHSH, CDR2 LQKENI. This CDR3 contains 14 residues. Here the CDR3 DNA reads TGTGCCAGCTCAGGCGACAGGACTTACAATGAGCAGTTCTTC. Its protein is CASSGDRTYNEQFF.

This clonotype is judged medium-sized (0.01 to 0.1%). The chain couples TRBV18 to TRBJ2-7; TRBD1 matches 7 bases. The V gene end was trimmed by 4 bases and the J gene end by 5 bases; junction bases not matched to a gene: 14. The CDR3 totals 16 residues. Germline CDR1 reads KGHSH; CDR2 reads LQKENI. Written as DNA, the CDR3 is TGTGCCAGCTCACGTACGACGACAGGGAGAGCCCACGAGCAGTACTTC. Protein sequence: CASSRTTTGRAHEQYF.

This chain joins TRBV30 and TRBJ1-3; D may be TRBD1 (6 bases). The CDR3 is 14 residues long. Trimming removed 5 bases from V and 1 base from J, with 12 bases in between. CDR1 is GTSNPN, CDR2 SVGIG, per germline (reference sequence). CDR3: CAWGTGLSGNTIYF. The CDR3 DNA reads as TGTGCCTGGGGAACAGGGCTTTCTGGAAACACCATATATTTT.

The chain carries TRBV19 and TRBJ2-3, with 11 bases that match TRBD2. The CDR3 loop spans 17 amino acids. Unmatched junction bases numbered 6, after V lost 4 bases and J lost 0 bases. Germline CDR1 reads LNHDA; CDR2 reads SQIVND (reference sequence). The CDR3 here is CASSKGLAGGSTDTQYF. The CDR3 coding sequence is TGTGCCAGTAGTAAAGGTCTAGCGGGAGGTAGCACAGATACGCAGTATTTT.

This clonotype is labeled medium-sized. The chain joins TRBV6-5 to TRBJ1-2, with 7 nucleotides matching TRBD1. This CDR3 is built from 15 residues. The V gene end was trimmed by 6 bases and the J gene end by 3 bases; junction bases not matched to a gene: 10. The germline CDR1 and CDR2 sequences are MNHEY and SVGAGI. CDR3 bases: TGTGCCAGCAGAAGGACAGGATCTATCTACTATGGCTACACCTTC. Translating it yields CASRRTGSIYYGYTF.

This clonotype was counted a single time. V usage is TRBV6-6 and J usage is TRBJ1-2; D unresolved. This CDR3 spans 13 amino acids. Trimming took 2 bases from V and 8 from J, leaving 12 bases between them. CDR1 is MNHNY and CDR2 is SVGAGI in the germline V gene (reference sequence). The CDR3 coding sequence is TGTGCCAGCAGTTACGGGCCAGGACGGGGCTACACCTTC. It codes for CASSYGPGRGYTF.

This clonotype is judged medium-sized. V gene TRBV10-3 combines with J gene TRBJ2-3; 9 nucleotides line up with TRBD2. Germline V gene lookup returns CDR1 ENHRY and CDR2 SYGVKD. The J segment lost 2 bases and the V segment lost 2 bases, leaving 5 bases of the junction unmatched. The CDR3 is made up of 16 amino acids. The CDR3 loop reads CAISEVPSGATDTQYF. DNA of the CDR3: TGTGCCATCAGTGAGGTCCCTAGCGGGGCCACAGATACGCAGTATTTT.

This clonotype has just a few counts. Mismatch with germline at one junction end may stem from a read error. This CDR3 reads CTSSDRYYGYTF. Here the CDR3 DNA reads TGTACCAGCAGCGACCGCTACTATGGCTACACCTTC. The rearrangement joins TRBV6-5 to TRBJ1-2; the D is unclear. CDR3 length equals 12 residues. The germline gives CDR1 MNHEY, CDR2 SVGAGI.

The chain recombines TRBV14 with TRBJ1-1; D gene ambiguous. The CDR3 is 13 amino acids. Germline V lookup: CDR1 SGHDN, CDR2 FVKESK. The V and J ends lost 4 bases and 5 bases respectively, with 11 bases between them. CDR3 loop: CASSPRRVTEAFF. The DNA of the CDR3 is TGTGCCAGCAGCCCCCGGCGAGTGACTGAAGCTTTCTTT.

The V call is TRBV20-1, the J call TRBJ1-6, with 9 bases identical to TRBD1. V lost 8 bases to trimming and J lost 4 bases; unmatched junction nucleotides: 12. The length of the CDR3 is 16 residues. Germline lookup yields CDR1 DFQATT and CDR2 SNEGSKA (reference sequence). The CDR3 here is CSTNPWGQGYNSPLHF. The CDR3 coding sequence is TGCAGTACTAACCCTTGGGGACAGGGATATAATTCACCCCTCCACTTT.

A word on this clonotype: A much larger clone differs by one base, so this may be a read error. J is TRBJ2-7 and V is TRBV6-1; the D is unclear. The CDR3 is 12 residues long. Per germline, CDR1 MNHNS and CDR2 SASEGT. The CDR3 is CASKAGTYEQNF. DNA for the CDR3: TGTGCCAGCAAGGCCGGAACCTACGAGCAGAACTTC.

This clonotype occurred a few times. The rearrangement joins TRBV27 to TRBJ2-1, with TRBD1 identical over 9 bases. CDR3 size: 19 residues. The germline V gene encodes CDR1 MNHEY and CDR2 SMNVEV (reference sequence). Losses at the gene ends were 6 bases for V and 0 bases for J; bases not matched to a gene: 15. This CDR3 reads CASRRPGTGPFSSYNEQFF. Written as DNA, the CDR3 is TGTGCCAGCAGGCGACCGGGGACAGGGCCATTTAGCTCCTACAATGAGCAGTTCTTC.

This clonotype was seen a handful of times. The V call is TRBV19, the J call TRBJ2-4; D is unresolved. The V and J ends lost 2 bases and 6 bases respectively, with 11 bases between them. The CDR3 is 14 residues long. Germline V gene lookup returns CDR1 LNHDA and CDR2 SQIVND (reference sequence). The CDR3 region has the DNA TGTGCCAGTAGTATACAAGGCAGGTTAAACATTCAGTACTTC. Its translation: CASSIQGRLNIQYF.